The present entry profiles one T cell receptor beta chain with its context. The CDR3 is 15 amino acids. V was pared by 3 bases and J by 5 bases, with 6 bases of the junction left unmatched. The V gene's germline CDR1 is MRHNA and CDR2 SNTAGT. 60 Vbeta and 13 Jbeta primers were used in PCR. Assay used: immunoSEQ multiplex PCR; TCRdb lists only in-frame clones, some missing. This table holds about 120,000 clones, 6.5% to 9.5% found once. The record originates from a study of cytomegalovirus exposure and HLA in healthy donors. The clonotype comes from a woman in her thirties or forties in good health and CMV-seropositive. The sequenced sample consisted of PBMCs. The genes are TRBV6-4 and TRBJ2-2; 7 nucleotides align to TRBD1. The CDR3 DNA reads TGTGCCAGCAGTGAACAGGGGCTAGTGACCGGGGAGCTGTTTTTT. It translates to CASSEQGLVTGELFF.